This TCR beta chain was documented in a study of molecular identifiers for immune sequencing clone quantification (dated by TCRdb to the late 2010s). With respect to the entire study: For a replicate experiment, the RNA from either about 20,000 or 100,000 naive CD8 T cells was divided into five aliquots, and four of those aliquots went on to sequencing. CD8 T cells were used in a methods study to benchmark molecular-identifier clustering-based TCR repertoire sequencing (MIDCIRS) and TCR RNA copy counting.

Libraries of naive CD8 T cells were built from anywhere between about 17,000 and 1,000,000 sorted cells, with 10%, 30% or 50% of the purified RNA used. Naive CD8 T cells were FACS-sorted as CD8+CD4-CCR7+CD45RA+ on a BD FACSAria II into RLT Plus buffer. Detection sensitivity was tested by spiking Jurkat RNA equal to about 10 TCR copies' worth into samples containing roughly 19,000-1,000,000 naive CD8 T cells. CD8 T cells were enriched using RosetteSep CD8+ T Cell Enrichment Cocktail and Ficoll-Paque, and the enriched cells then underwent ACK red cell lysis. Library creation used PCR. The sequencing machine was a NextSeq 500. Bulk TCR libraries were generated as previously described, with the TCR primers listed in Table S5 used. The Qiagen AllPrep DNA/RNA kit was used to purify total RNA. Before analysis, reads from multiple sequencing runs of the same library were pooled. Per the source publication's procedure: Only reads with exact TCR constant sequence were kept, trimmed to 150 nt, and grouped by their 12-nt molecular barcodes. Reads within each barcode group were sub-clustered using a 15% Levenshtein threshold, and quality-weighted consensus sequences were constructed for each RNA molecule. Non-functional sequences were removed, as were lower-count sequences one edit away from another. Based on a fit of two negative binomial distributions, barcode sub-clusters having less than 20% of the maximum read count were discarded. The raw public reads went through TCRdb reprocessing: fastp at Q25, MiXCR clone calling, in-frame beta chains kept. Rows with one shared CDR3 protein collapse into an entry with the most common genes and DNA. TCRdb's processing, not the authors' own work, is the source of the V and J calls. The sample contains 490,000 or so distinct CDR3 sequences, approximately 25% of them found a single time. The ten largest clonotypes hold around 0.76% of the sample.

This clonotype came up many times. Its antigen is currently not known. No base-level quality is on record; no much larger clone is a single base apart. Results the study describes overall, beyond this receptor: In CMV-specific effector cells, clones with more than 20 RNA copies accounted for over 97% of molecules, whereas in naive cells such clones accounted for under 1%. Spiked-in Jurkat TCR RNA equivalent to a single cell was reported to be detectable even among some 910,000 naive CD8 T cells. Identical TCR molecules sharing a barcode could cause highly expanded clone sizes to be underestimated. Naive libraries contained spiked-in Jurkat TCR RNA (roughly 10 copies' worth), which is not part of the donor repertoire. Modeling estimated 3 to 3.5 recovered TCR RNA copies per cell, compared with about 10 by digital PCR, which implies about 32% capture efficiency. When barcode sub-clustering was left out, chimeric consensus sequences inflated TCR diversity, with chimeras reaching as high as 47%.

The germline V gene supplies CDR1 SGDLS and CDR2 YYNGEE. There are 13 amino acids in the CDR3, from cysteine to phenylalanine inclusive. Kept here is only the CDR3 DNA, which spans 39 bases and is read in frame from base 1. V drops 0 bases and J drops 4 bases, leaving 7 bases in between. Sequencing was carried out using naive CD8+ T cells from blood, with Jurkat cell RNA spiked in. The meaning of the sample's cell subset or site label: FACS-sorted CD8+CD4-CCR7+CD45RA+ naive T cells. This TCR derives from a human donor in good health. Some libraries in this study had Jurkat cell RNA spiked in. The rearranged chain carries TRBV9 and TRBJ1-2; no confident D gene assignment can be made. CDR3 sequence: CASSVDSSYGYTF. Here is the DNA: TGTGCCAGCAGCGTAGACAGTTCCTATGGCTACACCTTC.